These T cell receptor beta chains were read from a single sample in a study of blood T cell repertoires in COVID-19. Profiled with immunoSEQ multiplex PCR; TCRdb holds only in-frame clones, not every one. The data hold approximately 350,000 clones, with around 90% observed a single time. Sequencing was carried out using peripheral blood. The receptors originated from a man in his forties with acute or convalescent COVID-19. CDR3s include the opening cysteine and the closing phenylalanine or tryptophan. Fields, in order: V gene, D gene, CDR3 protein. A D gene is named only where the DNA matches it firmly.

TRBV7-9 | - | CASSLAGGTDTQYF
TRBV6-6 | - | CASNALQGLRETQYF
TRBV6-5 | TRBD1 | CASSSGGSGNTIYF
TRBV6-5 | - | CASYFVNTEAFF
TRBV28 | TRBD2 | CASSTLAGGANIQYF
TRBV5-1 | - | CASSLAGQSTDTQYF
TRBV6-4 | TRBD1 | CASSASTGTGGNTIYF
TRBV27 | TRBD1 | CASSLYGDRAFFQPQHF
TRBV28 | - | CASLGWGSGQADEQYF
TRBV5-5 | TRBD1 | CASSFRQGAGDNEQFF
TRBV28 | - | CASSPGPGASADTIYF
TRBV7-2 | - | CASSKGPGGYGYTF
TRBV10-2 | TRBD2 | CASGGVANADTQYF
TRBV9 | - | CASSGGVGASTDTQYF
TRBV11-2 | - | CASSTKGGYEQYF
TRBV6-5 | - | CASCRGDFTETQYF
TRBV18 | - | CASSPSPPTIEQPQHF
TRBV5-4 | - | CASSFGGEAFF
TRBV27 | TRBD1 | CASSWDSSQPQHF
TRBV28 | - | CASSFPGPGNTIYF
TRBV7-3 | - | CASSLGTQVNEKLFF
TRBV30 | TRBD2 | CAHTAGGLGEQYF
TRBV3-1/TRBV3-2 | - | CASSQVVPGVQETQYF
TRBV7-6 | TRBD1 | CASSDLGQTHTGELFF
TRBV4-1 | - | CASSQAVTTTREQYF
TRBV7-6 | - | CASSLAPGRNQPQHF
TRBV6-5 | - | CASNKGPGGPLHF
TRBV4-2 | - | CASSQAPSDNEQFF
TRBV7-9 | - | CASSPRGGPVREQFF
TRBV7-8 | TRBD1 | CASSLEPGQGSNQPQHF
TRBV27 | - | CASSLRYGGAGPQHF
TRBV23-1 | TRBD1 | CASSPLEGAGTEAFF
TRBV10-3 | - | CAISVAAHNYGYTF
TRBV5-1 | - | CASSTQGGNEKLFF
TRBV11-2 | TRBD1 | CASSLGRGLNQPQHF
TRBV5-1 | - | CASSLVQGTGELFF
TRBV5-1 | - | CASSLGRDTELSGNTIYF
TRBV3-1/TRBV3-2 | - | CASSPASDNTGELFF
TRBV11-3 | - | CASSLGARNEQFF
TRBV11-2 | - | CASSLGGWAGEAEAFF
TRBV4-1 | - | CASSQLLQGSTYGYTF
TRBV19 | TRBD1 | CASSIGDRLGETQYF
TRBV19 | TRBD1 | CASSILGTGGSQPQHF
TRBV28 | TRBD1 | CASSFSGGIATNEKLFF